This T cell receptor (beta chain) came from a study of shared clonotypes between healthy human individuals. Germline V gives CDR1 MNHNY, CDR2 SVGAGI (reference sequence). This CDR3 has 13 residues. Unmatched junction bases numbered 5, after V lost 6 bases and J lost 5 bases. Terminally differentiated effector memory CD45RA+ cells were left out of the naive CD8 fraction, which was CD45RO-negative and positively selected for CCR7. Several immunoSEQ plates received, in even portions, the genomic DNA of each subset. Only in-frame clones appear in the TCRdb table, and some are missing; sequencing was by immunoSEQ multiplex PCR. This sample has about 2 million clones, with roughly 95% found just once.

Sample: naive CD8+ T cells sorted from blood. The TCR was taken from a man aged 18 to 35 in good health. The chain carries TRBV6-6 and TRBJ2-3; 7 positions agree with TRBD2. CDR3 sequence: CASSYSGKDTQYF. Written as DNA, the CDR3 is TGTGCCAGCAGCTACAGCGGGAAAGATACGCAGTATTTT.